This passage covers 32 T cell receptor beta chains from one sample sequenced in a study of T-cell memory formation after mild COVID-19. Using its own MiXCR run on the 5' RACE reads, TCRdb lists one record per CDR3 protein. Of some 260,000 distinct CDR3 sequences in the sample, about 17% were seen once. The specimen was PBMCs or a T cell subset sorted from them (not recorded which). Receptors originate from a man between 18 and 35 years old who had mild COVID-19 (a few samples of this study predate the infection). Cell type and time point are not known.

This clonotype was counted only a few times. The chain joins TRBV7-3 to TRBJ2-5, with 7 bases fitting TRBD1. J lost 5 bases, V lost 5 bases, and 8 bases had no gene match. Germline values: CDR1 SGHTA, CDR2 FQGTGA. CDR3 length: 14 amino acids. CDR3 sequence reads: CASSATGIQETQYF. Written as DNA, the CDR3 is TGTGCCAGCAGCGCGACAGGGATTCAGGAGACCCAGTACTTC.

The table lists this clonotype with a few counts. The rearrangement links TRBV7-2 to TRBJ1-1, with D tentatively TRBD1 (5 bases). This CDR3 region has 15 residues. The V gene lost 4 bases and the J gene lost 1 base, with 13 bases spanning the gap. Germline V CDR1 and CDR2: SGHTA, FQGNSA. CDR3 amino acids: CASSSYGGSNTEAFF. The DNA for the CDR3 is TGTGCCAGCAGCTCCTACGGGGGATCGAACACTGAAGCTTTCTTT.

The gene calls are TRBV9 and TRBJ2-2; D unresolved. Deletions cut 0 bases from V and 0 bases from J, with 12 bases between. The length of the CDR3 is 17 residues. In germline, CDR1 is SGDLS, CDR2 YYNGEE. The CDR3 DNA follows: TGTGCCAGCAGCGTAGAGGCACTACCCGCGAACACCGGGGAGCTGTTTTTT. Amino acid sequence: CASSVEALPANTGELFF.

The chain has TRBV6-5 and TRBJ2-5, with a tentative D call TRBD1 (6 bases). V was pared by 6 bases and J by 10 bases, with 18 bases between. Germline V gives CDR1 MNHEY, CDR2 SVGAGI. The CDR3 is made up of 13 amino acids. The CDR3 sequence: CASSWSGQRNQYF. The CDR3 DNA follows: TGTGCCAGCAGCTGGTCGGGACAAAGAAACCAGTACTTC.

This clonotype has just a few counts. The chain uses TRBV20-1 and TRBJ2-1; no clear D. Germline assignment: CDR1 DFQATT and CDR2 SNEGSKA (reference sequence). CDR3 size: 14 residues. Trimming removed 3 bases from V and 0 bases from J, with 9 bases in between. In DNA, the CDR3 is TGCAGTGCTAGCTGGGTCAGCTCCTACAATGAGCAGTTCTTC. Translated: CSASWVSSYNEQFF.

The CDR3 nucleotides read TGTGCCAGCACCGCCGGGGGGCCTTTTAACGAGCAGTACTTC. Translated, it gives CASTAGGPFNEQYF. This chain uses TRBV5-6 with TRBJ2-7, with a weak D call TRBD2 (7 bases). CDR3 length: 14 residues. Trimming removed 6 bases at V and 5 bases at J, with 18 bases between. Germline V gene lookup returns CDR1 SGHDT and CDR2 YYEEEE.

This clonotype was seen just once. The DNA of the CDR3 is TGTGCCAGCAGTTACACGGCCTCTCACGCCTACGAGCAGTACGTC. Translated: CASSYTASHAYEQYV. V and J are TRBV6-5 and TRBJ2-7, with D unclear. The V and J ends lost 2 bases and 2 bases respectively, with 13 bases between them. The V gene's germline CDR1 is MNHEY and CDR2 SVGAGI. This CDR3 is built from 15 residues.

This clonotype was seen ten or more times. The V gene is TRBV7-2, the J gene TRBJ2-4, with D perhaps TRBD2 (6 bases). The V and J ends lost 1 base and 5 bases respectively, with 12 bases between them. The CDR3 has 15 amino acids. Germline V lookup: CDR1 SGHTA, CDR2 FQGNSA. CDR3 sequence reads: CASSLGGGTQNIQYF. The CDR3 DNA is TGTGCCAGCAGCTTAGGTGGGGGGACGCAAAACATTCAGTACTTC. The full variable domain, completed using reference TRBV7-2 and TRBJ2-4, is GAGVSQSPSNKVTEKGKDVELRCDPISGHTALYWYRQSLGQGLEFLIYFQGNSAPDKSGLPSDRFSAERTGGSVSTLTIQRTQQEDSAVYLCASSLGGGTQNIQYFGAGTRLSVL.

This clonotype came up many times. The J gene is TRBJ2-7, the V gene TRBV18; D remains ambiguous. CDR3 length equals 11 residues. Germline V gene data show CDR1 as KGHSH and CDR2 as LQKENI. The V end was cut by 8 bases, the J end by 3 bases, with 8 bases between. The CDR3 DNA follows: TGTGCCAGCAGCCCCGGCTACGAGCAGTACTTC. Protein sequence: CASSPGYEQYF.

In this sample, this clonotype turned up many times. The chain is built from TRBV6-2 or TRBV6-3 and TRBJ2-1, with TRBD1 matching 8 bases. This CDR3 is 17 amino acids long. Trimming at V came to 6 bases and at J to 2 bases, leaving 12 bases not matched to a gene. Looked up from germline, CDR1 is MNHEY and CDR2 is SVGEGT. The CDR3 nucleotides read TGTGCCAGCAGCGATAGGACAGGGCTGTTGACCTACAATGAGCAGTTCTTC. Translating it yields CASSDRTGLLTYNEQFF.

V usage is TRBV7-2 and J usage is TRBJ1-6; tentatively, D is TRBD1 (6 bases). CDR1 is SGHTA and CDR2 is FQGNSA in the germline V gene. The CDR3 runs to 15 residues. Trimming removed 0 bases at V and 10 bases at J, with 13 bases between. The CDR3 DNA reads as TGTGCCAGCAGCTTAGCTTCAGGGGCAGGGTCACCCCTCCACTTT. This gives the protein CASSLASGAGSPLHF.

V usage is TRBV19 and J usage is TRBJ1-1; D gene unclear. V lost 6 bases and J 1 base, leaving 12 bases between the germline ends. The CDR3 extends over 14 amino acids. Germline CDR1 and CDR2: LNHDA and SQIVND (reference sequence). For the CDR3, the DNA is TGTGCCAGTAGCCACCTACAGCGGAACACTGAAGCTTTCTTT. It specifies CASSHLQRNTEAFF.

This clonotype was seen many times. The chain employs TRBV5-4 and TRBJ2-7; TRBD2 matches 10 bases. This CDR3 contains 14 residues. With 3 bases clipped from V and 3 bases from J, the junction kept 3 bases outside the gene matches. Germline-derived CDR1 and CDR2 are SGHNT and YYREEE (reference sequence). This CDR3 reads CASSSLAGNYEQYF. Written as DNA, the CDR3 is TGTGCCAGCAGCTCACTAGCGGGGAACTACGAGCAGTACTTC.

The V and J genes are TRBV7-9 and TRBJ2-4; D gene unclear. Germline CDR1 and CDR2: SEHNR and FQNEAQ (reference sequence). This CDR3 region has 17 residues. Trimming removed 3 bases at V and 3 bases at J, with 18 bases between. CDR3 sequence reads: CASSLAFQKGNKNIQYF. The CDR3 nucleotides are TGTGCCAGCAGCTTGGCCTTTCAGAAGGGCAACAAAAACATTCAGTACTTC.

The V call is TRBV29-1, the J call TRBJ1-4; D is perhaps TRBD1 (6 bases). V was trimmed by 5 bases and J by 0 bases, leaving 7 bases between them. This CDR3 has 13 residues. CDR1 and CDR2 from the germline V gene are SQVTM and ANQGSEA. CDR3 protein: CSVRDTTNEKLFF. CDR3 coding DNA: TGCAGCGTTCGGGACACAACTAATGAAAAACTGTTTTTT.

The CDR3 region is CASSGDVPGYTF. CDR3 nucleotides: TGTGCCAGCAGTGGTGACGTCCCCGGCTACACCTTC. The chain recombines TRBV12-3 or TRBV12-4 with TRBJ1-2; D not certain. The V gene lost 5 bases and the J gene lost 8 bases, with 12 bases spanning the gap. The CDR3 contains 12 residues.

There are a few counts of this clonotype. The chain couples TRBV6-2 or TRBV6-3 to TRBJ2-2, with D tentatively TRBD1 (6 bases). Germline assignment: CDR1 MNHEY and CDR2 SVGEGT. The CDR3 runs to 15 residues. Between the trimmed V and J ends, which lost 6 bases and 4 bases, there was a span of 15 bases. For the CDR3, the DNA is TGTGCCAGCAGGCTCGGGACACCTAGCACCGGGGAGCTGTTTTTT. Its translation is CASRLGTPSTGELFF.

This clonotype has more than one count but fewer than ten. The J gene is TRBJ2-1, the V gene TRBV3-1, with TRBD2 identical over 9 bases. There are 15 residues in the CDR3. The V gene end was trimmed by 1 base and the J gene end by 9 bases; junction bases not matched to a gene: 7. The germline V gene encodes CDR1 LGHDT and CDR2 YNNKEL (reference sequence). The CDR3 nucleotides are TGTGCCAGCAGCCAAGGCGGGGGGGTCTACGGTGAGCAGTTCTTC. It yields the protein CASSQGGGVYGEQFF.

This clonotype has ten or more counts. This chain connects TRBV12-3 or TRBV12-4 to TRBJ1-1; no clear D. V was clipped by 3 bases and J by 1 base, with 6 bases between them. The CDR3 consists of 13 residues. This CDR3 is CASSFGRNTEAFF. For the CDR3, the DNA is TGTGCCAGCAGTTTTGGGCGGAACACTGAAGCTTTCTTT.

This clonotype was seen more than once but under ten times. V and J are TRBV6-5 and TRBJ1-2, with TRBD1 matching 7 bases. Per the germline V gene, CDR1 is MNHEY and CDR2 is SVGAGI. The V segment lost 6 bases and the J segment 2 bases; nucleotides outside the gene matches: 6. There are 14 residues in the CDR3. CDR3 nucleotide sequence: TGTGCCAGCAGCCCTACAGGGGCCAACTATGGCTACACCTTC. Amino acids: CASSPTGANYGYTF.

In this sample, this clonotype turned up a few times. V usage is TRBV5-1 and J usage is TRBJ2-5, with D perhaps matching TRBD2 (6 bases). This CDR3 is 15 amino acids long. V was pared by 4 bases and J by 4 bases, with 17 bases between. Looked up from germline, CDR1 is SGHRS and CDR2 is YFSETQ. The CDR3, as DNA: TGCGCCAGCAGCCCCGGTCGGGGGTTTTCAGAGACCCAGTACTTC. Its protein product is CASSPGRGFSETQYF.

This clonotype was counted a single time. The CDR3 loop reads CASTLGPEPQHF. In DNA, the CDR3 is TGTGCCAGTACTCTCGGACCGGAGCCCCAGCATTTT. V gene TRBV19 combines with J gene TRBJ1-5, with D unclear. Germline loops: CDR1 LNHDA, CDR2 SQIVND (reference sequence). The CDR3 has 12 residues. V dropped 7 bases and J dropped 8 bases, with 12 bases sitting between them.

This clonotype was seen many times. The V call is TRBV4-3, the J call TRBJ2-5; TRBD1 or TRBD2 may be the D gene (5 bases each). Trimming left V 4 bases short and J 4 bases short, with 10 bases between. CDR3 length: 13 amino acids. Germline loops: CDR1 LGHNA, CDR2 YSLEER. The DNA for the CDR3 is TGCGCCAGCAGCCCCCAGGGACGAGAGACCCAGTACTTC. It yields the protein CASSPQGRETQYF.

The chain recombines TRBV19 with TRBJ1-2, with a possible D match to TRBD1 (6 bases). CDR1 and CDR2 (germline): LNHDA, SQIVND (reference sequence). The CDR3 length is 13 residues. Trimming cost V 8 bases and J 3 bases, with 13 bases left between them. CDR3 DNA: TGTGCCAGTCGCCGGGACAACCACTATGGCTACACCTTC. Amino acid sequence: CASRRDNHYGYTF.

This clonotype has only a few counts. J is TRBJ1-5 and V is TRBV7-2; possibly TRBD1 for D (5 bases). Germline CDR1 and CDR2: SGHTA and FQGNSA. This CDR3 is built from 12 residues. Trimming pared 8 bases from V and 3 bases from J, leaving 8 bases between. The CDR3 here is CASAGNNQPQHF. CDR3 coding DNA: TGTGCCAGCGCAGGGAACAATCAGCCCCAGCATTTT.

This clonotype was observed a few times. CDR3 loop: CSVEVGTLQYF. CDR3 coding DNA: TGCAGCGTTGAAGTCGGGACTCTTCAGTACTTC. This chain links TRBV29-1 with TRBJ2-4; tentative D call: TRBD2 (6 bases). There are 11 residues in the CDR3. Germline CDR1 is SQVTM and CDR2 is ANQGSEA. V dropped 1 base and J dropped 11 bases, with 9 bases sitting between them.

J is TRBJ2-3 and V is TRBV5-1, with TRBD2 matching 12 bases. V shed 3 bases, J shed 1 base, and the junction held 9 bases outside the gene matches. The V gene's germline CDR1 is SGHRS and CDR2 YFSETQ. The CDR3 contains 18 residues. This chain's CDR3 is CASSYRLAGARGTDTQYF. CDR3 bases: TGCGCCAGCAGCTACCGACTAGCGGGGGCCCGGGGCACAGATACGCAGTATTTT.

This sequence joins TRBV30 and TRBJ1-2, with 8 positions matching TRBD1. Germline CDR1 is GTSNPN and CDR2 is SVGIG (reference sequence). Unmatched junction bases numbered 8, after V lost 3 bases and J lost 8 bases. The CDR3 extends over 13 amino acids. CDR3 loop: CAWSPTGARGYTF. CDR3 in DNA: TGTGCCTGGAGCCCGACAGGGGCGCGCGGCTACACCTTC.

The V call is TRBV5-1, the J call TRBJ2-2, with D perhaps TRBD1 (7 bases). The germline V gene encodes CDR1 SGHRS and CDR2 YFSETQ. The CDR3 runs 14 residues. V lost 9 bases to trimming and J lost 4 bases, with 16 bases between them. The CDR3 region is CATTTGRSTGELFF. For the CDR3, the DNA is TGCGCCACCACGACAGGGAGGAGCACCGGGGAGCTGTTTTTT.

V is TRBV20-1 and J is TRBJ2-7; no definite D call. The V gene's germline CDR1 is DFQATT and CDR2 SNEGSKA (reference sequence). This CDR3 is built from 11 residues. V lost 3 bases, J lost 3 bases, and 6 bases lay in between. The CDR3: CSASLSYEQYF. In DNA form, the CDR3 reads TGCAGTGCTAGTCTCAGCTACGAGCAGTACTTC.

This clonotype was counted many times. The chain links TRBV29-1 to TRBJ2-3; no definite D call. V was trimmed by 3 bases and J by 2 bases, leaving 18 bases between them. The length of the CDR3 is 16 residues. CDR1 is SQVTM, CDR2 ANQGSEA, per germline. The CDR3 DNA reads TGCAGCGTTGACTCCCCGGACCACCTCTACACAGATACGCAGTATTTT. Protein product: CSVDSPDHLYTDTQYF.

This clonotype showed up just a few times. The gene calls are TRBV6-4 and TRBJ1-5; 11 bases align to TRBD1. V trimming: 11 bases; J trimming: 6 bases; junction bases outside the gene matches: 6. Germline loops: CDR1 MRHNA, CDR2 SNTAGT. The CDR3 has 13 amino acids. The CDR3: CAGGDRGSQPQHF. The CDR3 nucleotides are TGTGCCGGGGGGGACAGGGGGAGTCAGCCCCAGCATTTT.